What follows are 18 T cell receptor beta chains derived from one specimen sequenced in a study of shared clonotypes between healthy human individuals. Naive CD8 cells lacked CD45RO and underwent positive selection for CCR7, leaving out terminally differentiated effector memory CD45RA+ cells. TCRdb's table, derived via immunoSEQ multiplex PCR, lists solely in-frame clones and lacks some. In the table there are approximately 2,200,000 clones, around 93% of which are singletons. The sample comprised naive CD8+ T cells from PBMCs. These TCRs come from a young man in good health. Some clones in this sample may be carry-over from other donors' samples.

The chain joins TRBV6-1 to TRBJ2-7; TRBD1 matches at 10 bases. This CDR3 is built from 15 residues. The germline gives CDR1 MNHNS, CDR2 SASEGT. V dropped 5 bases and J dropped 3; count of bases not matched to a gene: 7. For the CDR3, the DNA is TGTGCCAGCAGTACCAGAGGGGACAGGGGCTACGAGCAGTACTTC. Encoded protein: CASSTRGDRGYEQYF.

As for this clone: The sample holds other DNA sequences that translate to the same CDR3. The chain combines TRBV5-1 with TRBJ1-2; D unclear. CDR1 is SGHRS and CDR2 is YFSETQ in the germline V gene. Deletions cut 4 bases from V and 4 bases from J, with 11 bases between. The CDR3 is 13 residues long. As DNA, the CDR3 is TGCGCCAGCAGCCCGGGTGGGTCCTATGGCTACACCTTC. This codes for CASSPGGSYGYTF.

The chain links TRBV5-6 to TRBJ1-2; no definite D call. Germline V lookup: CDR1 SGHDT, CDR2 YYEEEE. CDR3 length: 12 residues. V was shortened by 3 bases and J by 6 bases, with 9 bases between the two germline ends. DNA for the CDR3: TGTGCCAGCAGCTGGGCCGGAGATGGCTACACCTTC. This translates into CASSWAGDGYTF.

The chain has TRBV9 and TRBJ1-3; D is undetermined. The CDR3 extends over 15 amino acids. V was shortened by 4 bases and J by 4 bases, with 15 bases between the two germline ends. Germline-derived CDR1 and CDR2 are SGDLS and YYNGEE. DNA of the CDR3: TGTGCCAGCAGCCCTTCCGGGAATCAAGGAAACACCATATATTTT. Translating gives CASSPSGNQGNTIYF.

This chain joins TRBV6-1 and TRBJ2-7; TRBD2 is a possible D gene (6 bases). The CDR3 consists of 11 residues. V lost 8 bases and J lost 3, with 8 bases in between. In germline, CDR1 is MNHNS, CDR2 SASEGT. The DNA for the CDR3 is TGTGCCAGCTGGCGGGGCTACGAGCAGTACTTC. This sequence encodes CASWRGYEQYF.

The chain combines TRBV7-3 with TRBJ2-1; no firm D call. In germline, CDR1 is SGHTA, CDR2 FQGTGA. V lost 0 bases to trimming and J lost 7 bases, with 13 bases between them. The CDR3 extends over 15 amino acids. The CDR3 region is CASSLTYSGPNEQFF. For the CDR3, the DNA is TGTGCCAGCAGCTTAACGTATTCCGGGCCTAATGAGCAGTTCTTC.

This chain connects TRBV9 to TRBJ2-7, with 7 bases that match TRBD1. The CDR3 is made up of 14 amino acids. Germline V gives CDR1 SGDLS, CDR2 YYNGEE. The trim removed 0 bases at V and 3 bases at J, leaving 3 bases unmatched. The CDR3 loop reads CASSVDGQDYEQYF. The CDR3 DNA follows: TGTGCCAGCAGCGTAGATGGACAGGACTACGAGCAGTACTTC.

For the CDR3, the DNA is TGTGCCAGCAGCCAAGTGGGACGGGGAAACACCATATATTTT. It is translated as CASSQVGRGNTIYF. The chain has TRBV14 and TRBJ1-3; maybe TRBD1 (5 bases). The germline CDR1 and CDR2 sequences are SGHDN and FVKESK. The CDR3 spans 14 residues. Trimming took off 1 base at V and 4 bases at J, with 8 bases between the two ends. Full variable domain (outside the CDR3, taken from reference TRBV14 and TRBJ1-3): EAGVTQFPSHSVIEKGQTVTLRCDPISGHDNLYWYRRVMGKEIKFLLHFVKESKQDESGMPNNRFLAERTGGTYSTLKVQPAELEDSGVYFCASSQVGRGNTIYFGEGSWLTVV.

J is TRBJ2-1 and V is TRBV27, with TRBD2 identical over 7 bases. The CDR3 has 14 residues. In germline, CDR1 is MNHEY, CDR2 SMNVEV (reference sequence). With V trimmed by 8 bases and J by 7 bases, 11 bases remained unmatched. The CDR3 region has the DNA TGTGCCAGCTCCCGGCCTGGGGGGGGAAATGAGCAGTTCTTC. Translation: CASSRPGGGNEQFF.

On this clone: This same CDR3 is encoded by further DNA sequences in the sample. The chain uses TRBV27 and TRBJ1-1; D remains ambiguous. Trimming stripped 7 bases from V and 2 bases from J, with 11 bases between. Looked up from germline, CDR1 is MNHEY and CDR2 is SMNVEV (reference sequence). The CDR3 covers 13 residues. The CDR3 sequence is CASTPSPNTEAFF. The CDR3 DNA reads as TGTGCCAGCACCCCTTCCCCAAACACTGAAGCTTTCTTT.

The chain links TRBV7-2 to TRBJ1-2; possible D gene TRBD1, 6 bases. Germline CDR1 and CDR2: SGHTA and FQGNSA. With 4 bases removed from V and 6 bases from J, the gap between germline ends came to 15 bases. This CDR3 spans 14 amino acids. The CDR3, as DNA: TGTGCCAGCAGCTCAACAGGGTTAGGGAATGGCTACACCTTC. It codes for CASSSTGLGNGYTF.

V usage is TRBV5-5 and J usage is TRBJ1-2, with D unclear. The V gene's germline CDR1 is SGHKS and CDR2 YYEKEE (reference sequence). Trimming removed 0 bases at V and 4 bases at J, with 7 bases between. The CDR3 totals 13 residues. For the CDR3, the DNA is TGTGCCAGCAGCTTGGGATCCGGCTATGGCTACACCTTC. This codes for CASSLGSGYGYTF.

Turning to this clone: The sample contains more than one DNA sequence encoding this CDR3. The gene calls are TRBV7-9 and TRBJ1-5, with 7 bases fitting TRBD1. Germline V gene data show CDR1 as SEHNR and CDR2 as FQNEAQ (reference sequence). With V trimmed by 6 bases and J by 0 bases, 5 bases remained unmatched. The CDR3 extends over 15 amino acids. The chain's CDR3 is CASSRGQASNQPQHF. Here the CDR3 DNA reads TGTGCCAGCAGTCGAGGACAGGCTAGCAATCAGCCCCAGCATTTT.

This chain uses TRBV4-3 with TRBJ1-1, with a weak D call TRBD1 (6 bases). V dropped 2 bases and J dropped 5 bases, with 15 bases sitting between them. CDR3 length: 15 amino acids. CDR1 is LGHNA and CDR2 is YSLEER in the germline V gene. The CDR3 DNA follows: TGCGCCAGCAGCCAAACAGGGACGTGGAGGACTGAAGCTTTCTTT. Protein: CASSQTGTWRTEAFF.

This rearrangement joins TRBV27 to TRBJ2-7, with TRBD2 matching 13 bases. Per germline, CDR1 MNHEY and CDR2 SMNVEV (reference sequence). The CDR3 is 17 amino acids. J lost 3 bases, V lost 7 bases, and 12 bases had no gene match. The DNA of the CDR3 is TGTGCCAGCATAGGACAGGGGGGGACTAGCGGGATCTACGAGCAGTACTTC. Amino acids: CASIGQGGTSGIYEQYF.

This clone was seen a few times. The CDR3 here is CASSYASQGYGYTF. The CDR3, as DNA: TGTGCCAGCAGTTATGCCTCCCAGGGCTATGGCTACACCTTC. The chain joins TRBV27 to TRBJ1-2, with a tentative D call TRBD1 (5 bases). From germline, CDR1 is MNHEY and CDR2 SMNVEV (reference sequence). Trimming took 4 bases from V and 4 from J, leaving 13 bases between them. This CDR3 spans 14 amino acids.

V and J are TRBV29-1 and TRBJ1-2, with a weak D call TRBD1 (5 bases). The V and J ends lost 5 bases and 8 bases respectively, with 12 bases between them. The CDR3 totals 11 residues. In germline, CDR1 is SQVTM, CDR2 ANQGSEA. CDR3 DNA: TGCAGCGTTTCCCAGGGAGACGGCTACACCTTC. As protein: CSVSQGDGYTF.

The gene calls are TRBV12-5 and TRBJ2-3; D gene unclear. The germline V gene encodes CDR1 LGHNT and CDR2 FRNRAP. This CDR3 comprises 14 residues. V was trimmed by 6 bases and J by 6 bases, leaving 16 bases between them. The CDR3 DNA is TGTGCTAGTGGAGTGTCCCTCAATTGGGATACGCAGTATTTT. Translation: CASGVSLNWDTQYF. Looking up the rest from reference TRBV12-5 and TRBJ2-3 gives the full variable domain: DARVTQTPRHKVTEMGQEVTMRCQPILGHNTVFWYRQTMMQGLELLAYFRNRAPLDDSGMPKDRFSAEMPDATLATLKIQPSEPRDSAVYFCASGVSLNWDTQYFGPGTRLTVL.